This record looks at one TCR beta chain sequence and its context. Its specificity is not known. These data belong to a study of T cell responses to AZD1222 COVID-19 vaccine. About the research overall: Pooling was applied to second doses at about 4 or about 12 weeks. Study-level findings and limits: Donors in the cohort were predominantly white British and more often female, and clonal diversity was possibly underestimated. CD4 TCRs covered the whole spike, strongest at regions 160-218 and 743-854.

Germline trimming cut 1 base from V and 4 bases from J; bases unmatched to any gene: 1. This CDR3 contains 15 residues. CDR1 and CDR2 (germline): KGHDR, SFDVKD. Profiled with immunoSEQ multiplex PCR; TCRdb holds only in-frame clones, not every one. The table lists 120,000 to 150,000 clones, 90% of them singletons. This TCR came from an adult in good health. The chain couples TRBV24-1 to TRBJ2-5, with 11 bases matching TRBD2. This specimen was peripheral blood, taken on day 0 of AZD1222 vaccination. The CDR3 loop is CATSDFTSGRETQYF. CDR3 bases: TGTGCCACCAGTGATTTTACTAGCGGGAGAGAGACCCAGTACTTC.